Following are 11 T cell receptor beta chains from one sample sequenced in a study of shared clonotypes between healthy human individuals. Using immunoSEQ multiplex PCR, the repertoire was profiled, and TCRdb retains in-frame clones only, with some absent. The sample contains about 2,200,000 clones, 85% to 95% of which appear only once. Naive CD8 cells, CD45RO-negative and positively selected for CCR7, excluded terminally differentiated effector memory CD45RA+ cells. What was sequenced was naive CD8+ T cells from PBMCs. These receptors were taken from a man between 18 and 29 years old in good health. Some clones in this sample may be carry-over from other donors' samples.

V is TRBV30 and J is TRBJ2-7; 9 bases are shared with TRBD1. V shed 3 bases, J shed 5 bases, and the junction held 5 bases outside the gene matches. This CDR3 is built from 13 residues. In germline, CDR1 is GTSNPN, CDR2 SVGIG (reference sequence). The CDR3 loop reads CAWRRTGEDEQYF. As DNA, the CDR3 is TGTGCCTGGAGGAGGACAGGGGAGGACGAGCAGTACTTC.

Comment on this clone: The sample holds other DNA sequences that translate to the same CDR3. V is TRBV4-1 and J is TRBJ2-5; 7 bases align to TRBD2. CDR3 size: 15 residues. Germline CDR1 and CDR2: MGHRA and YSYEKL. J was trimmed by 0 bases and V by 2 bases; bases with no gene match: 3. The CDR3 loop reads CASSQLGLDQETQYF. CDR3 DNA: TGCGCCAGCAGCCAATTAGGACTAGACCAAGAGACCCAGTACTTC.

DNA of the CDR3: TGTGCCACCAGCGGGTGGACTGACTCCTACGAGCAGTACTTC. As protein: CATSGWTDSYEQYF. The chain combines TRBV15 with TRBJ2-7, with TRBD2 as a possible D gene (5 bases). The CDR3 is made up of 14 amino acids. Germline-derived CDR1 and CDR2 are LNHNV and YYDKDF (reference sequence). Trimming stripped 5 bases from V and 0 bases from J, with 11 bases between.

The chain employs TRBV5-1 and TRBJ1-6, with a weak D call TRBD1 (6 bases). V was shortened by 3 bases and J by 10 bases, with 14 bases between the two germline ends. The CDR3 has 14 residues. From germline, CDR1 is SGHRS and CDR2 YFSETQ. The CDR3 reads CASSSSQGKSPLHF. The CDR3 coding sequence is TGCGCCAGCAGCTCATCCCAGGGGAAGTCACCCCTCCACTTT.

Written as DNA, the CDR3 is TGTGCCAGCAGTGGGCCGGGACTAGCGGGAGTGGGTTACGAGCAGTACTTC. Translation: CASSGPGLAGVGYEQYF. The gene calls are TRBV5-4 and TRBJ2-7; the match to TRBD2 covers 14 bases. The length of the CDR3 is 17 residues. Losses at the gene ends were 5 bases for V and 4 bases for J; bases not matched to a gene: 11. CDR1 is SGHNT, CDR2 YYREEE, per germline (reference sequence).

J is TRBJ1-2 and V is TRBV15; 10 nucleotides line up with TRBD1. CDR1 is LNHNV, CDR2 YYDKDF, per germline (reference sequence). Trimming at V came to 4 bases and at J to 6 bases, leaving 5 bases not matched to a gene. CDR3 length: 14 residues. DNA for the CDR3: TGTGCCACCAGCACGACAGGGGGCGCGAATGGCTACACCTTC. It encodes CATSTTGGANGYTF.

The chain employs TRBV11-2 and TRBJ2-1, with D possibly being TRBD2 (5 bases). Per the germline V gene, CDR1 is SGHAT and CDR2 is FQNNGV. There are 11 residues in the CDR3. With 3 bases removed from V and 8 bases from J, the gap between germline ends came to 5 bases. In DNA, the CDR3 is TGTGCCAGCAGCTTGAGGGATGAGCAGTTCTTC. It is translated as CASSLRDEQFF.

The chain employs TRBV7-9 and TRBJ2-2, with D hard to call. The CDR3 sequence is 13 residues long. Trimming shortened V by 7 bases and J by 0 bases, and 6 bases separated the two germline ends. CDR1 is SEHNR and CDR2 is FQNEAQ in the germline V gene (reference sequence). The CDR3 loop is CASTRSNTGELFF. CDR3 DNA sequence: TGTGCCAGCACTCGCTCGAACACCGGGGAGCTGTTTTTT.

The chain carries TRBV5-1 and TRBJ2-3, with unresolved D. V lost 4 bases and J lost 8, with 11 bases in between. CDR1 is SGHRS, CDR2 YFSETQ, per germline. CDR3 length: 12 residues. CDR3 loop: CASSETGATQYF. CDR3 nucleotides: TGCGCCAGCAGCGAGACCGGAGCTACGCAGTATTTT.

This sequence joins TRBV4-1 and TRBJ2-7; D might be TRBD2 (5 bases). Per germline, CDR1 MGHRA and CDR2 YSYEKL. The CDR3 has 19 amino acids. Trimming took off 0 bases at V and 5 bases at J, with 26 bases between the two ends. The CDR3 protein is CASSQDSGPRALVGDEQYF. The CDR3 DNA reads TGCGCCAGCAGCCAAGATAGTGGCCCGAGGGCCTTGGTTGGCGACGAGCAGTACTTC.

This clone was picked up one time. This chain uses TRBV4-1 with TRBJ1-5; D call uncertain. The V and J ends lost 0 bases and 8 bases respectively, with 14 bases between them. There are 15 residues in the CDR3. Germline loops: CDR1 MGHRA, CDR2 YSYEKL. CDR3 DNA: TGCGCCAGCAGCCAAGAACTTTACGGACGGGAGCCCCAGCATTTT. Its protein product is CASSQELYGREPQHF.